This T cell receptor (beta chain) was identified during a study of glioma-infiltrating T cells. Study results and limitations: Tissue-blood divergence was below expectation in non-neoplastic patients, above in gliomas.

The CDR3 contains 16 residues. CDR1 is LNHNV, CDR2 YYDKDF, per germline (reference sequence). With V trimmed by 0 bases and J by 4 bases, 5 bases remained unmatched. This clonotype was detected many times. Its antigen is undetermined. TCR alpha and beta CDR3 regions were amplified from RNA using iRepertoire nested multiplex PCR. TCRdb called the multiplex PCR reads again in MiXCR, with one record for every CDR3 protein. The sample includes about 400,000 distinct CDR3 sequences, around 45% of them seen just once. The chain recombines TRBV15 with TRBJ2-5, with 10 bases fitting TRBD1. The specimen was glioma tissue, nonneoplastic brain tissue, or PBMCs (not recorded which). The TCR sequence derives from a human donor with low-grade glioma or glioblastoma, undergoing nonglioma brain surgery, or in good health (not recorded which). The CDR3 here is CATSREGTGETETQYF. CDR3 in DNA: TGTGCCACCAGCAGAGAGGGGACAGGGGAAACAGAGACCCAGTACTTC.